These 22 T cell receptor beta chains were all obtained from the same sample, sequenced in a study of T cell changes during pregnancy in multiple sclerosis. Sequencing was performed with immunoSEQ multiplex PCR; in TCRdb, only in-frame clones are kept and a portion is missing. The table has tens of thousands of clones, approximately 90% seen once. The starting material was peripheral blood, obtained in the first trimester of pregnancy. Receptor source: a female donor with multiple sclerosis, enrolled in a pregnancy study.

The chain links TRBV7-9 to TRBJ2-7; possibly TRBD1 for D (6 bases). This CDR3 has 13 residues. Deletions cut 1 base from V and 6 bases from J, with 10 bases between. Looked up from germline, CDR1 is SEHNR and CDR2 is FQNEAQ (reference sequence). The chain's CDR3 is CASSLDRVGEQYF. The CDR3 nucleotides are TGTGCCAGCAGCTTAGACAGGGTAGGCGAGCAGTACTTC.

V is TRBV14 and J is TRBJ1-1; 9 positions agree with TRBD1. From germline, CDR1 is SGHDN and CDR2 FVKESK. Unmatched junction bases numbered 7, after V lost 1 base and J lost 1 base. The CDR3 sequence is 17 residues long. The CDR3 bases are TGTGCCAGCAGCCAAGGGGACAGGGTTTGGGCGAACACTGAAGCTTTCTTT. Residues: CASSQGDRVWANTEAFF.

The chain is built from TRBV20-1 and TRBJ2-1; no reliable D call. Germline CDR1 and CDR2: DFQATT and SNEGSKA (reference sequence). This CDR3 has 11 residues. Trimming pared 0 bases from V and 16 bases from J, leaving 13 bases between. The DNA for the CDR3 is TGCAGTGCTAGAGATCGGAGTAGGCTCTTCTTC. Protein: CSARDRSRLFF.

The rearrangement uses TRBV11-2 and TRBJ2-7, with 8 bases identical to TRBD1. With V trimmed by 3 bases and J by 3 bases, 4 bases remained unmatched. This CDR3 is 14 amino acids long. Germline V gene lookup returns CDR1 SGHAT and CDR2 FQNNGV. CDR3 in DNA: TGTGCCAGCAGCTTCGGACAGGGATACTACGAGCAGTACTTC. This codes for CASSFGQGYYEQYF.

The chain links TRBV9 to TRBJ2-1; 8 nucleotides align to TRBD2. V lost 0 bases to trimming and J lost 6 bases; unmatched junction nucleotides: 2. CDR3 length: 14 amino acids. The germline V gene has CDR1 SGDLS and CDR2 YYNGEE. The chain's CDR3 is CASSVGAGVNEQFF. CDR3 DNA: TGTGCCAGCAGCGTAGGAGCGGGAGTCAATGAGCAGTTCTTC.

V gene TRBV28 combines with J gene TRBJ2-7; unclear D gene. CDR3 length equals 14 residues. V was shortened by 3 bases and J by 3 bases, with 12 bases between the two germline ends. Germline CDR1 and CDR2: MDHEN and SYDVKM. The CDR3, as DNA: TGTGCCAGCAGTTTTGATTCAGATGTCTACGAGCAGTACTTC. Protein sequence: CASSFDSDVYEQYF.

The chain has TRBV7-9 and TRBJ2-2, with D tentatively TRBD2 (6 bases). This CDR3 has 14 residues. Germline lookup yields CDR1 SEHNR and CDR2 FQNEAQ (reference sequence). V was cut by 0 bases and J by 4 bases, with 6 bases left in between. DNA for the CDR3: TGTGCCAGCAGCTTAGCGGGAGGCACCGGGGAGCTGTTTTTT. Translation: CASSLAGGTGELFF.

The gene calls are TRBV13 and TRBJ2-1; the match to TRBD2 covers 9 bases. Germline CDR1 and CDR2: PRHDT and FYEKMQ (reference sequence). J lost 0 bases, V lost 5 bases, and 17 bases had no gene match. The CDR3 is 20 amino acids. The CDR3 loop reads CASSLYTRSSGKTSYNEQFF. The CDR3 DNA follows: TGTGCCAGCAGCCTATATACGAGGTCTAGCGGGAAAACCTCCTACAATGAGCAGTTCTTC.

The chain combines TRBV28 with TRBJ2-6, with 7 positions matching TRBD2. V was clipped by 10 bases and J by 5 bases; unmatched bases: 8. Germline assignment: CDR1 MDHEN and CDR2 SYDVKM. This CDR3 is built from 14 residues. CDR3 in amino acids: CATSRGDWANVLTF. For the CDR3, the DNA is TGTGCCACCTCCCGGGGGGACTGGGCCAACGTCCTGACTTTC.

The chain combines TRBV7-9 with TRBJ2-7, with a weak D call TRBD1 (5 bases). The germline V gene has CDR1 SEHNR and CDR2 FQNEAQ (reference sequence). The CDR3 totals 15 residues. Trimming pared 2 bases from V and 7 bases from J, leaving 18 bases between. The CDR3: CASSLPRDRFGEQYF. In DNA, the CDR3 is TGTGCCAGCAGCTTACCTAGAGACAGATTTGGAGAGCAGTACTTC.

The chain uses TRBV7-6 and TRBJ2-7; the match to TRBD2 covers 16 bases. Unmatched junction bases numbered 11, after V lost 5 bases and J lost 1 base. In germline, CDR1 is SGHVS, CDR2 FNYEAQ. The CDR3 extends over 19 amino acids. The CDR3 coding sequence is TGTGCCAGCAGCCTCACCGGGACTAGCGGGAGGGGGGCTTCCTACGAGCAGTACTTC. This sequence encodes CASSLTGTSGRGASYEQYF.

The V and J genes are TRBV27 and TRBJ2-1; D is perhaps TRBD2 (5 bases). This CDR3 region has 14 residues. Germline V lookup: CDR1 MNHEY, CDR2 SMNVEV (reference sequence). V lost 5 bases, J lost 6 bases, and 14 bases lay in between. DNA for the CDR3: TGTGCCAGCAGTATTAACGGGATAAGCAATGAGCAGTTCTTC. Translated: CASSINGISNEQFF.

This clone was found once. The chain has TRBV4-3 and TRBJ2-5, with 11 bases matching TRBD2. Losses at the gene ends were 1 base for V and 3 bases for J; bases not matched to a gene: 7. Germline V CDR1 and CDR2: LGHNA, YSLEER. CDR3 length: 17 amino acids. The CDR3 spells CASSQVLLLAGEETQYF. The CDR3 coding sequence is TGCGCCAGCAGCCAAGTCCTCCTACTAGCGGGGGAAGAGACCCAGTACTTC.

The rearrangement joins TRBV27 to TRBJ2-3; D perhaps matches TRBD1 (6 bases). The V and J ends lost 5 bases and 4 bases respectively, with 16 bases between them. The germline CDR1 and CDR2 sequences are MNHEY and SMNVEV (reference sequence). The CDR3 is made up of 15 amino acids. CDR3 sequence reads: CASSPNRVGADTQYF. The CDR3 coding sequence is TGTGCCAGCAGTCCCAACAGGGTCGGGGCAGATACGCAGTATTTT.

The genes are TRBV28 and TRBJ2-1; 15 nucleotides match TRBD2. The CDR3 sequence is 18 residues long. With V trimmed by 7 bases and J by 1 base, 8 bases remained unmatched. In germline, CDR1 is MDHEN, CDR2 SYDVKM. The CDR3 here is CASTPGTSGGMSYNEQFF. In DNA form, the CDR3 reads TGTGCCAGCACCCCCGGGACTAGCGGGGGGATGTCCTACAATGAGCAGTTCTTC.

The CDR3 DNA reads TGTGCCAGCAGCCCCCCTGGGGGGAACTATGGCTACACCTTC. Translating gives CASSPPGGNYGYTF. The V and J genes are TRBV5-6 and TRBJ1-2; possible D gene TRBD1, 5 bases. The CDR3 length is 14 residues. In germline, CDR1 is SGHDT, CDR2 YYEEEE. V was cut by 4 bases and J by 2 bases, with 12 bases left in between.

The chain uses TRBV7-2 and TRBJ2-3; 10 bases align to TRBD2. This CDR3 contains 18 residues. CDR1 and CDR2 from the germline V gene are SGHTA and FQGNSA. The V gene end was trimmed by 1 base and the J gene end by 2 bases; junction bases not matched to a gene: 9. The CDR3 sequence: CASSLEFASGSLTDTQYF. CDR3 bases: TGTGCCAGCAGCTTAGAGTTTGCTAGCGGGAGCCTCACAGATACGCAGTATTTT.

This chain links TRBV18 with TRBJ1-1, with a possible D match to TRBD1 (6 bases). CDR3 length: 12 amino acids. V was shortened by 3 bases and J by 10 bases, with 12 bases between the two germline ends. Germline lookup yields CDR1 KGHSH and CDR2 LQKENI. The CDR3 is CASSPGGARAFF. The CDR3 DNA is TGTGCCAGCTCACCTGGGGGGGCCCGAGCTTTCTTT.

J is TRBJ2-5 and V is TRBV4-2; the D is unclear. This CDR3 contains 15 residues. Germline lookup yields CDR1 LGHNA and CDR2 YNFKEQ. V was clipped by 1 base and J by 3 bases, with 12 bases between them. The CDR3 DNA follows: TGTGCCAGCAGCCAAGGGATCGGCGGTAAAGAGACCCAGTACTTC. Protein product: CASSQGIGGKETQYF.

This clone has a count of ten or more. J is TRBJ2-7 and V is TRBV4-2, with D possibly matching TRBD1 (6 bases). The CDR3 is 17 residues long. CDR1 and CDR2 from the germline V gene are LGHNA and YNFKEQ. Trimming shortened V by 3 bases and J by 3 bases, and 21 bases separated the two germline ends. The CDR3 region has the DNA TGTGCCAGCAGCCAGGTAGGAGAAACAGGACAGTTCTACGAGCAGTACTTC. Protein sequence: CASSQVGETGQFYEQYF.

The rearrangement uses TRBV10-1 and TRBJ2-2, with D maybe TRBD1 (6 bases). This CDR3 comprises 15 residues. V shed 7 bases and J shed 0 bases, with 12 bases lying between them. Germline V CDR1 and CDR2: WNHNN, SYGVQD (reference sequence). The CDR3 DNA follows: TGCGCCAGCATTCGGGACAACTCGAACACCGGGGAGCTGTTTTTT. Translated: CASIRDNSNTGELFF.

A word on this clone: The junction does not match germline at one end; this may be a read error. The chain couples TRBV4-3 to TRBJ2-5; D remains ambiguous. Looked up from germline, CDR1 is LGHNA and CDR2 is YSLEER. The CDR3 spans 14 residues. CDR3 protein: CASSQVPYQETQYF. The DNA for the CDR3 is TGCGCCAGCAGCCAAGTTCCGTACCAGGAGACCCAGTACTTC.